Each of the 29 T cell receptor beta chains below was sequenced from the same sample in a study of blood T cell repertoires in COVID-19. Measured with immunoSEQ multiplex PCR; TCRdb has only the in-frame clones, and not every one. The sample lists some 130,000 clones, 75% to 90% seen once, with about 4.1% in the top ten. Specimen: peripheral blood. These receptors originate from a man aged 55 to 69 with COVID-19, enrolled during active disease.

This clone came up a few times. V and J are TRBV28 and TRBJ1-6, with a tentative D call TRBD1 (6 bases). Trimming cost V 5 bases and J 6 bases, with 14 bases left between them. CDR3 length: 15 amino acids. Germline V gene data show CDR1 as MDHEN and CDR2 as SYDVKM. CDR3: CASSAPRGPNSPLHF. The CDR3, as DNA: TGTGCCAGCAGTGCCCCCAGGGGCCCTAATTCACCCCTCCACTTT.

This rearrangement joins TRBV19 to TRBJ1-5, with 8 bases that match TRBD1. The CDR3 is 15 amino acids. Losses at the gene ends were 3 bases for V and 6 bases for J; bases not matched to a gene: 7. From germline, CDR1 is LNHDA and CDR2 SQIVND (reference sequence). In DNA form, the CDR3 reads TGTGCCAGTAGTATGTCCCAGGGGGCTGCTCAGCCCCAGCATTTT. Its translation: CASSMSQGAAQPQHF.

The chain uses TRBV5-5 and TRBJ2-1; 11 bases fit TRBD1. V shed 0 bases, J shed 6 bases, and the junction held 8 bases outside the gene matches. Per the germline V gene, CDR1 is SGHKS and CDR2 is YYEKEE (reference sequence). The CDR3 totals 17 residues. DNA of the CDR3: TGTGCCAGCAGCTTGGAGGCACCGGGACAGGGGGGCAATGAGCAGTTCTTC. It translates to CASSLEAPGQGGNEQFF.

This chain uses TRBV4-2 with TRBJ1-1; 7 bases match TRBD1. Germline CDR1 reads LGHNA; CDR2 reads YNFKEQ. Unmatched junction bases numbered 8, after V lost 1 base and J lost 3 bases. The CDR3 length is 16 residues. The CDR3 here is CASSQVGRGQYTEAFF. CDR3 coding DNA: TGTGCCAGCAGCCAAGTCGGAAGGGGGCAGTACACTGAAGCTTTCTTT.

The rearrangement links TRBV6-5 to TRBJ2-5; 9 nucleotides agree with TRBD2. Germline CDR1 reads MNHEY; CDR2 reads SVGAGI. This CDR3 spans 14 amino acids. V dropped 6 bases and J dropped 4; count of bases not matched to a gene: 6. The CDR3, as DNA: TGTGCCAGCAGCGCCGGGACTAGCCTAGAGACCCAGTACTTC. Protein product: CASSAGTSLETQYF.

The rearrangement links TRBV7-9 to TRBJ1-2, with 7 bases matching TRBD1. The V and J ends lost 0 bases and 6 bases, in that order; junction bases with no gene match: 4. This CDR3 is 14 amino acids long. Germline CDR1 and CDR2: SEHNR and FQNEAQ (reference sequence). The CDR3 DNA reads as TGTGCCAGCAGCTTAGCTAGACAGGGAGATGGCTACACCTTC. It encodes CASSLARQGDGYTF.

This clone showed up just a few times. The chain carries TRBV6-4 and TRBJ2-1, with D possibly being TRBD2 (6 bases). V lost 7 bases and J lost 7, with 17 bases in between. The germline V gene encodes CDR1 MRHNA and CDR2 SNTAGT. This CDR3 is 14 amino acids long. CDR3 DNA: TGTGCCAGCAAGTCTAGCGATACTAGGAATGAGCAGTTCTTC. This encodes CASKSSDTRNEQFF.

The chain employs TRBV5-1 and TRBJ2-3, with unresolved D. V was clipped by 4 bases and J by 0 bases, with 12 bases between them. In germline, CDR1 is SGHRS, CDR2 YFSETQ. The CDR3 is 15 amino acids. CDR3 residues: CASSDDKTSTDTQYF. In DNA form, the CDR3 reads TGCGCCAGCAGCGATGACAAAACTAGCACAGATACGCAGTATTTT.

The V gene is TRBV27, the J gene TRBJ2-2, with TRBD2 matching 11 bases. Unmatched junction bases numbered 4, after V lost 1 base and J lost 0 bases. Germline assignment: CDR1 MNHEY and CDR2 SMNVEV (reference sequence). The CDR3 contains 18 residues. CDR3 sequence reads: CASSLWGSGGANTGELFF. The DNA of the CDR3 is TGTGCCAGCAGTTTATGGGGTAGCGGGGGGGCGAACACCGGGGAGCTGTTTTTT.

This chain uses TRBV20-1 with TRBJ1-4; D gene ambiguous. V was pared by 6 bases and J by 8 bases, with 10 bases between. The CDR3 has 11 residues. Germline CDR1 DFQATT, CDR2 SNEGSKA (reference sequence). The CDR3 bases are TGCAGTGCCAAAAGGAGGGAAAAACTGTTTTTT. Translation gives CSAKRREKLFF.

This chain joins TRBV9 and TRBJ1-4; 7 positions match TRBD1. CDR3 size: 15 residues. Germline CDR1 is SGDLS and CDR2 is YYNGEE. Trimming cost V 4 bases and J 6 bases; bases outside gene matches: 9. The CDR3 sequence: CASSSTTGRDEKLFF. The CDR3 DNA sequence: TGTGCCAGCAGCTCAACGACAGGGCGGGATGAAAAACTGTTTTTT.

The chain employs TRBV7-2 and TRBJ2-7; TRBD1 agrees at 12 bases. V was pared by 1 base and J by 2 bases, with 3 bases of the junction left unmatched. The CDR3 is 16 amino acids. Germline assignment: CDR1 SGHTA and CDR2 FQGNSA. This chain's CDR3 is CASSLEGTGGTYEQYF. CDR3 nucleotides: TGTGCCAGCAGCTTAGAGGGGACAGGGGGCACCTACGAGCAGTACTTC.

V gene TRBV7-9 combines with J gene TRBJ2-3, with a possible D match to TRBD2 (5 bases). CDR1 is SEHNR, CDR2 FQNEAQ, per germline (reference sequence). The CDR3 is 14 residues long. V dropped 6 bases and J dropped 0 bases, with 10 bases sitting between them. The CDR3 spells CASSTDSSTDTQYF. In nucleotides, the CDR3 is TGTGCCAGCAGTACGGACTCTAGCACAGATACGCAGTATTTT.

This clone came up once. V is TRBV7-9 and J is TRBJ1-1; no clear D. Germline values: CDR1 SEHNR, CDR2 FQNEAQ (reference sequence). The CDR3 contains 11 residues. Trimming stripped 6 bases from V and 3 bases from J, with 5 bases between. CDR3 in amino acids: CASRADTEAFF. For the CDR3, the DNA is TGTGCCAGCAGGGCAGACACTGAAGCTTTCTTT.

J is TRBJ1-2 and V is TRBV2, with 9 positions matching TRBD1. V was pared by 6 bases and J by 8 bases, with 16 bases of the junction left unmatched. The CDR3 sequence is 16 residues long. Germline V gene lookup returns CDR1 SNHLY and CDR2 FYNNEI. The CDR3 loop reads CASRETKGQGLGGYTF. Written as DNA, the CDR3 is TGTGCCAGCAGGGAAACCAAGGGACAGGGACTGGGAGGCTACACCTTC. The full variable domain, its missing parts supplied by reference TRBV2 and TRBJ1-2, is EPEVTQTPSHQVTQMGQEVILRCVPISNHLYFYWYRQILGQKVEFLVSFYNNEISEKSEIFDDQFSVERPDGSNFTLKIRSTKLEDSAMYFCASRETKGQGLGGYTFGSGTRLTVV.

The rearrangement uses TRBV5-1 and TRBJ1-1; 7 nucleotides line up with TRBD1. Germline CDR1 reads SGHRS; CDR2 reads YFSETQ. The CDR3 length is 14 residues. The CDR3 DNA reads TGCGTCACCAGGGGGGGGACCCTGAACACTGAAGCTTTCTTT. It is translated as CVTRGGTLNTEAFF.

V usage is TRBV5-1 and J usage is TRBJ2-7; TRBD1 aligns across 7 bases. The CDR3 is 14 residues long. V lost 4 bases to trimming and J lost 4 bases; unmatched junction nucleotides: 8. The germline CDR1 and CDR2 sequences are SGHRS and YFSETQ. The CDR3, as DNA: TGCGCCAGCAGCCTCGGGACAGCAAATTACGAGCAGTACTTC. It codes for CASSLGTANYEQYF. The full variable domain, in which reference TRBV5-1 and TRBJ2-7 provide the parts outside the CDR3, is KAGVTQTPRYLIKTRGQQVTLSCSPISGHRSVSWYQQTPGQGLQFLFEYFSETQRNKGNFPGRFSGRQFSNSRSEMNVSTLELGDSALYLCASSLGTANYEQYFGPGTRLTVT.

This clone was detected only once. Written as DNA, the CDR3 is TGTGCCAGCAGTCAGATGAGGGGGACAGGCCAGCCCCAGCATTTT. Amino acids: CASSQMRGTGQPQHF. The chain recombines TRBV28 with TRBJ1-5, with 8 positions matching TRBD1. This CDR3 has 15 amino acids. CDR1 and CDR2 from the germline V gene are MDHEN and SYDVKM. The V segment lost 5 bases and the J segment 7 bases; nucleotides outside the gene matches: 10.

This chain links TRBV19 with TRBJ1-1; the D gene is possibly TRBD1 (5 bases). The CDR3 loop spans 14 amino acids. Trimming removed 6 bases at V and 1 base at J, with 12 bases between. Germline assignment: CDR1 LNHDA and CDR2 SQIVND (reference sequence). CDR3 region: CASRLGAGNTEAFF. The DNA of the CDR3 is TGTGCCAGTAGACTTGGGGCAGGGAACACTGAAGCTTTCTTT.

This chain links TRBV9 with TRBJ2-3; D gene uncertain. Trimming took off 1 base at V and 6 bases at J, with 9 bases between the two ends. The V gene's germline CDR1 is SGDLS and CDR2 YYNGEE. The CDR3 loop spans 13 amino acids. The CDR3 DNA follows: TGTGCCAGCAGCGTAACTATAACGGATACGCAGTATTTT. It specifies CASSVTITDTQYF.

V and J are TRBV30 and TRBJ1-2; 7 nucleotides agree with TRBD1. Germline V lookup: CDR1 GTSNPN, CDR2 SVGIG (reference sequence). The CDR3 extends over 12 amino acids. V was clipped by 4 bases and J by 4 bases; unmatched bases: 3. CDR3 residues: CAWMDRSYGYTF. The CDR3 DNA sequence: TGTGCCTGGATGGACAGGAGCTATGGCTACACCTTC.

The chain combines TRBV27 with TRBJ2-3; no definite D call. Germline values: CDR1 MNHEY, CDR2 SMNVEV (reference sequence). CDR3 length equals 13 residues. V was clipped by 6 bases and J by 4 bases, with 11 bases between them. This CDR3 is CASSISRPDTQYF. The DNA of the CDR3 is TGTGCCAGCAGCATCTCGCGTCCAGATACGCAGTATTTT.

V is TRBV4-1 and J is TRBJ1-3; D might be TRBD1 (5 bases). This CDR3 comprises 14 residues. Germline V gives CDR1 MGHRA, CDR2 YSYEKL. The V end lost 3 bases, the J end lost 7 bases, and 13 bases lay between the germline ends. CDR3 nucleotides: TGCGCCAGCAGCCACATCAGGGATTCTAACACCATATATTTT. Translation: CASSHIRDSNTIYF.

This rearrangement joins TRBV11-2 to TRBJ2-3; 7 bases line up with TRBD1. The V segment lost 5 bases and the J segment 0 bases; nucleotides outside the gene matches: 8. Germline V gives CDR1 SGHAT, CDR2 FQNNGV. CDR3 length: 16 amino acids. The CDR3 region has the DNA TGTGCCAGCAGCGCCCGGACAGGTCGAAGCACAGATACGCAGTATTTT. As protein: CASSARTGRSTDTQYF.

The chain couples TRBV19 to TRBJ2-5; D is perhaps TRBD2 (6 bases). The germline gives CDR1 LNHDA, CDR2 SQIVND (reference sequence). The length of the CDR3 is 13 residues. V lost 10 bases and J lost 2, with 14 bases in between. As DNA, the CDR3 is TGTGCCACAAGGCGGGGATTACAAGAGACCCAGTACTTC. Translation gives CATRRGLQETQYF. The whole variable domain, remainder taken from reference TRBV19 and TRBJ2-5, is DGGITQSPKYLFRKEGQNVTLSCEQNLNHDAMYWYRQDPGQGLRLIYYSQIVNDFQKGDIAEGYSVSREKKESFPLTVTSAQKNPTAFYLCATRRGLQETQYFGPGTRLLVL.

This chain connects TRBV28 to TRBJ1-2; 8 nucleotides line up with TRBD1. CDR1 and CDR2 (germline): MDHEN, SYDVKM. The CDR3 consists of 15 residues. Trimming removed 3 bases from V and 0 bases from J; junction bases left unmatched: 3. The CDR3 bases are TGTGCCAGCAGTTTGGAGGACAGGGCTAACTATGGCTACACCTTC. This encodes CASSLEDRANYGYTF.

The chain links TRBV11-1 to TRBJ2-5; the D is unclear. The CDR3 is made up of 12 amino acids. The V gene's germline CDR1 is SGHAT and CDR2 FQDESV (reference sequence). Trimming stripped 7 bases from V and 7 bases from J, with 13 bases between. The CDR3 DNA reads TGTGCCAGCACCACTGAGGTGGGGACCCAGTACTTC. Protein: CASTTEVGTQYF.

This chain joins TRBV19 and TRBJ2-5; tentative D call: TRBD2 (5 bases). V lost 7 bases and J lost 2, with 14 bases in between. Germline assignment: CDR1 LNHDA and CDR2 SQIVND (reference sequence). The CDR3 extends over 14 amino acids. CDR3 protein: CASTRGSGQETQYF. As DNA, the CDR3 is TGTGCCAGTACCCGGGGTTCGGGGCAAGAGACCCAGTACTTC.

The rearrangement links TRBV28 to TRBJ1-5; TRBD1 might be the D (6 bases). The germline CDR1 and CDR2 sequences are MDHEN and SYDVKM. V was pared by 5 bases and J by 7 bases, with 15 bases between. The CDR3 loop spans 14 amino acids. The chain's CDR3 is CASSLTGSRQPQHF. CDR3 in DNA: TGTGCCAGCAGTCTAACAGGGTCGAGACAGCCCCAGCATTTT. Full variable domain (rest looked up from reference TRBV28 and TRBJ1-5): DVKVTQSSRYLVKRTGEKVFLECVQDMDHENMFWYRQDPGLGLRLIYFSYDVKMKEKGDIPEGYSVSREKKERFSLILESASTNQTSMYLCASSLTGSRQPQHFGDGTRLSIL.